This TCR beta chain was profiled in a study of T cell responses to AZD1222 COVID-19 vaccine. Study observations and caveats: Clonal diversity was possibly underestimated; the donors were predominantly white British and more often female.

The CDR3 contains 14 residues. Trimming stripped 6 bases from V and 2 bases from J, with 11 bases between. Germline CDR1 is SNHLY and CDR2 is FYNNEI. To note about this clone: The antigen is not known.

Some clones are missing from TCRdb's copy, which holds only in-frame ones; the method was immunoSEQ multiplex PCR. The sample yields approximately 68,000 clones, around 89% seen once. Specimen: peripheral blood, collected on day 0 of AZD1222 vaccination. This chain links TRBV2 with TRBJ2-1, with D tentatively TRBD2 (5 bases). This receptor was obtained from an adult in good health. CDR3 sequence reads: CASSVVRAYNEQFF. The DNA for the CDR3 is TGTGCCAGCAGCGTTGTGCGGGCCTACAATGAGCAGTTCTTC.